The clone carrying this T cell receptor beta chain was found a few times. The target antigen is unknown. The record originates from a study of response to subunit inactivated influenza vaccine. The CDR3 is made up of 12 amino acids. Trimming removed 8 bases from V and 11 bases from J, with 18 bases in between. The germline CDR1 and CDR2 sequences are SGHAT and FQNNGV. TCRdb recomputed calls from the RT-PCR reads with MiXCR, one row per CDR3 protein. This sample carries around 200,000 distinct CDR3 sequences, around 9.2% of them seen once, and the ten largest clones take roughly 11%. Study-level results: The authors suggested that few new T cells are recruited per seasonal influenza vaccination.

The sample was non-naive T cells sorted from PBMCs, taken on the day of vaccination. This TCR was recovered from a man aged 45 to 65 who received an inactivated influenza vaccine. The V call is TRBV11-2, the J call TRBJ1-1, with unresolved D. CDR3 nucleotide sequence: TGTGCCAGCCAAACGGCCAGCCAGTCGGCTTTCTTT. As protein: CASQTASQSAFF.